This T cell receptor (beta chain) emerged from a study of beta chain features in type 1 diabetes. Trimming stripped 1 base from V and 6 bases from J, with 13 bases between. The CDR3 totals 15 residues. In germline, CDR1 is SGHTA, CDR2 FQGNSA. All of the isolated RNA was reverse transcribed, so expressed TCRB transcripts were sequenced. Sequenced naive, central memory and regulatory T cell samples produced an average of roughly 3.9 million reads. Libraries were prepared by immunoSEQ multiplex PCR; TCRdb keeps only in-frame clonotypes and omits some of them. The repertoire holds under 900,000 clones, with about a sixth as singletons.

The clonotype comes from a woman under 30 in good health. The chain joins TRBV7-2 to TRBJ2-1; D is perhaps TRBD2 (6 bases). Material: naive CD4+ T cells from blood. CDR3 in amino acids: CASSLEAGVLNEQFF. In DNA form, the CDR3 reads TGTGCCAGCAGCTTAGAAGCGGGTGTCCTCAATGAGCAGTTCTTC.